The 21 T cell receptor beta chains in this list originate from one sample, sequenced in a study of PD-1 blockade in classical Hodgkin lymphoma. Assay used: immunoSEQ multiplex PCR; TCRdb lists only in-frame clones, some missing. The data hold tens of thousands of clones, with roughly nine tenths observed a single time. Described time point: cycle 4 day 1 (C4D1), after less than 7 weeks of nivolumab. Each patient relapsed following autologous stem cell transplantation, and prior brentuximab vedotin exposure differed. This specimen was peripheral blood mononuclear cells (PBMCs), taken before the fourth cycle of nivolumab. These receptors all stem from a human donor with classical Hodgkin lymphoma.

The chain has TRBV2 and TRBJ1-1; TRBD1 might be the D (6 bases). Trimming shortened V by 6 bases and J by 2 bases, and 19 bases separated the two germline ends. The CDR3 totals 16 residues. Germline V gives CDR1 SNHLY, CDR2 FYNNEI. The CDR3 sequence: CASRGGLTGINTEAFF. CDR3 bases: TGTGCCAGCAGAGGAGGCCTGACAGGTATTAACACTGAAGCTTTCTTT. Variable domain in full (rest from reference TRBV2 and TRBJ1-1): EPEVTQTPSHQVTQMGQEVILRCVPISNHLYFYWYRQILGQKVEFLVSFYNNEISEKSEIFDDQFSVERPDGSNFTLKIRSTKLEDSAMYFCASRGGLTGINTEAFFGQGTRLTVV.

The V call is TRBV28, the J call TRBJ2-1; 9 bases agree with TRBD2. This CDR3 is built from 18 residues. J gave up 6 bases and V 7 bases, and 19 bases lay outside the gene matches. Germline V CDR1 and CDR2: MDHEN, SYDVKM. CDR3 in DNA: TGTGCCAGCAACCCGTATAGCGGGGGCCCTTCCCGCGCCAATGAGCAGTTCTTC. Translated: CASNPYSGGPSRANEQFF.

The V call is TRBV7-2, the J call TRBJ1-6; no definite D call. CDR3 length equals 17 residues. Germline CDR1 SGHTA, CDR2 FQGNSA. Trimming left V 5 bases short and J 8 bases short, with 22 bases between. The CDR3 DNA is TGTGCCAGCAGCAACCCCCGGTCCTTAGGGTCGGATTCACCCCTCCACTTT. Translated, it gives CASSNPRSLGSDSPLHF.

CDR3 sequence: CAISALGVGTDTQYF. As DNA, the CDR3 is TGTGCCATCAGTGCCTTAGGGGTTGGCACAGATACGCAGTATTTT. This chain connects TRBV10-3 to TRBJ2-3; a possible D gene is TRBD1 (5 bases). Trimming removed 4 bases from V and 1 base from J, with 12 bases in between. CDR3 size: 15 residues. Germline values: CDR1 ENHRY, CDR2 SYGVKD.

The chain combines TRBV28 with TRBJ1-5; D may be TRBD1 (5 bases). Deletions cut 2 bases from V and 6 bases from J, with 14 bases between. CDR3 size: 15 residues. Germline V lookup: CDR1 MDHEN, CDR2 SYDVKM. The CDR3 is CASSLKGTWGQPQHF. The DNA for the CDR3 is TGTGCCAGCAGTTTAAAAGGGACTTGGGGTCAGCCCCAGCATTTT. Variable domain in full (rest from reference TRBV28 and TRBJ1-5): DVKVTQSSRYLVKRTGEKVFLECVQDMDHENMFWYRQDPGLGLRLIYFSYDVKMKEKGDIPEGYSVSREKKERFSLILESASTNQTSMYLCASSLKGTWGQPQHFGDGTRLSIL.

This sequence joins TRBV19 and TRBJ1-1, with D uncertain. V lost 7 bases to trimming and J lost 11 bases, with 26 bases between them. The germline gives CDR1 LNHDA, CDR2 SQIVND (reference sequence). There are 15 residues in the CDR3. The CDR3 region is CASKPLSGSPTPAFF. The CDR3 DNA sequence: TGTGCCAGTAAGCCCCTCTCGGGATCCCCGACCCCTGCTTTCTTT.

This chain connects TRBV6-6 to TRBJ1-2; TRBD1 might be the D (6 bases). Germline V gives CDR1 MNHNY, CDR2 SVGAGI (reference sequence). The V end lost 7 bases, the J end lost 2 bases, and 14 bases lay between the germline ends. The CDR3 is 14 residues long. Here the CDR3 DNA reads TGTGCCAGCACCGGGGGGCGATTAAACTATGGCTACACCTTC. This gives the protein CASTGGRLNYGYTF.

The genes are TRBV7-3 and TRBJ2-1; unclear D gene. V was cut by 5 bases and J by 9 bases, with 11 bases left in between. In germline, CDR1 is SGHTA, CDR2 FQGTGA. The CDR3 runs 12 residues. The CDR3 region has the DNA TGTGCCAGCAGCCCCTCTTCCGGTGAGCAGTTCTTC. This translates into CASSPSSGEQFF.

The gene calls are TRBV6-6 and TRBJ1-4; possible D gene TRBD1, 5 bases. Germline V gene sequence: CDR1 MNHNY, CDR2 SVGAGI (reference sequence). Deletions cut 2 bases from V and 6 bases from J, with 13 bases between. The CDR3 runs to 15 residues. The CDR3 is CASSYVGGEDEKLFF. CDR3 nucleotides: TGTGCCAGCAGTTACGTGGGGGGGGAAGATGAAAAACTGTTTTTT.

This chain uses TRBV9 with TRBJ2-3, with 7 bases that match TRBD2. Germline loops: CDR1 SGDLS, CDR2 YYNGEE. The CDR3 extends over 17 amino acids. V dropped 0 bases and J dropped 6; count of bases not matched to a gene: 13. The CDR3 bases are TGTGCCAGCAGCGTAGACCCGGAGGGACTAACTGGGGATACGCAGTATTTT. It translates to CASSVDPEGLTGDTQYF.

The chain recombines TRBV7-9 with TRBJ1-2, with 8 bases identical to TRBD1. CDR1 is SEHNR and CDR2 is FQNEAQ in the germline V gene (reference sequence). V was clipped by 6 bases and J by 7 bases; unmatched bases: 13. The CDR3 is 15 amino acids. The CDR3 DNA reads TGTGCCAGCAGTACGTTCGAACAGGGGGGTAGTGGCTACACCTTC. This sequence encodes CASSTFEQGGSGYTF.

This chain links TRBV29-1 with TRBJ1-1; the match to TRBD1 covers 9 bases. Looked up from germline, CDR1 is SQVTM and CDR2 is ANQGSEA. This CDR3 is built from 13 residues. Losses at the gene ends were 8 bases for V and 4 bases for J; bases not matched to a gene: 8. The CDR3, as DNA: TGCAGCTCAATGACAGGGGGAGGCACTGAAGCTTTCTTT. Protein: CSSMTGGGTEAFF.

The V and J genes are TRBV5-1 and TRBJ2-2; possible D gene TRBD1, 5 bases. V was pared by 5 bases and J by 7 bases, with 15 bases between. The CDR3 runs to 14 residues. Germline V gene data show CDR1 as SGHRS and CDR2 as YFSETQ. The CDR3 sequence: CASSLAGFSGELFF. The CDR3 region has the DNA TGCGCCAGCAGTCTTGCAGGGTTTAGCGGGGAGCTGTTTTTT.

A remark on this clone: A junction boundary mismatches the germline segment, possibly from a read error. This chain connects TRBV5-4 to TRBJ2-2; 9 bases line up with TRBD1. The CDR3 has 16 amino acids. Looked up from germline, CDR1 is SGHNT and CDR2 is YYREEE (reference sequence). CDR3 region: CASRTGGRANTGELLF. CDR3 nucleotides: TGTGCCAGCAGAACAGGGGGCCGGGCGAACACCGGGGAGCTGCTTTTT. The whole variable domain, filled in from reference TRBV5-4 and TRBJ2-2, reads ETGVTQSPTHLIKTRGQQVTLRCSSQSGHNTVSWYQQALGQGPQFIFQYYREEENGRGNFPPRFSGLQFPNYSSELNVNALELDDSALYLCASRTGGRANTGELLFGEGSRLTVL.

This chain uses TRBV30 with TRBJ2-7, with 7 positions matching TRBD1. This CDR3 is built from 14 residues. The germline CDR1 and CDR2 sequences are GTSNPN and SVGIG (reference sequence). With V trimmed by 0 bases and J by 5 bases, 7 bases remained unmatched. The chain's CDR3 is CAWSVHRQGDEQYF. The CDR3, as DNA: TGTGCCTGGAGTGTCCACCGACAGGGCGACGAGCAGTACTTC.

The chain is built from TRBV7-2 and TRBJ2-7; 13 nucleotides agree with TRBD2. The V and J ends lost 5 bases and 6 bases, in that order; junction bases with no gene match: 10. Germline V gives CDR1 SGHTA, CDR2 FQGNSA. The CDR3 is made up of 16 amino acids. CDR3 in amino acids: CASSTRLAGGRLEQYF. In nucleotides, the CDR3 is TGTGCCAGCAGCACCCGACTAGCGGGGGGTCGTCTCGAGCAGTACTTC. The full variable domain, completed using reference TRBV7-2 and TRBJ2-7, is GAGVSQSPSNKVTEKGKDVELRCDPISGHTALYWYRQSLGQGLEFLIYFQGNSAPDKSGLPSDRFSAERTGGSVSTLTIQRTQQEDSAVYLCASSTRLAGGRLEQYFGPGTRLTVT.

The chain employs TRBV13 and TRBJ2-3, with 11 bases matching TRBD2. With 4 bases clipped from V and 0 bases from J, the junction kept 9 bases outside the gene matches. This CDR3 spans 18 amino acids. Germline values: CDR1 PRHDT, CDR2 FYEKMQ (reference sequence). The CDR3 reads CASSSGVAGGKSTDTQYF. The CDR3 nucleotides read TGTGCCAGCAGCTCTGGGGTAGCGGGGGGGAAAAGCACAGATACGCAGTATTTT.

The V gene is TRBV13, the J gene TRBJ2-5, with 11 nucleotides matching TRBD1. The J call is uncertain, as TRBJ2-7 better fits the DNA end. CDR1 and CDR2 (germline): PRHDT, FYEKMQ (reference sequence). The CDR3 contains 15 residues. The CDR3 DNA is TGTGCCAGCAGCCTATTTGGGACAGGGGGCTACGAGCAGTACTTC. It specifies CASSLFGTGGYEQYF.

J is TRBJ2-7 and V is TRBV2, with D possibly TRBD2 on 5 matching bases. V lost 8 bases, J lost 5 bases, and 13 bases lay in between. The CDR3 has 12 amino acids. CDR1 SNHLY and CDR2 FYNNEI come from the germline V gene. The CDR3 DNA reads TGTGCCAGCCAATCCGGGAATGACGAGCAGTACTTC. It translates to CASQSGNDEQYF.

The CDR3 nucleotides read TGCGCCAGCAGCTCACCAGGGGGTTCGGAGGAGACCCAGTACTTC. It yields the protein CASSSPGGSEETQYF. V gene TRBV5-1 combines with J gene TRBJ2-5, with 7 bases matching TRBD1. Germline CDR1 SGHRS, CDR2 YFSETQ. The CDR3 has 15 amino acids. The V gene end was trimmed by 3 bases and the J gene end by 5 bases; junction bases not matched to a gene: 10.

The chain joins TRBV4-1 to TRBJ2-3, with D perhaps assigned TRBD1 or TRBD2 (5 bases each). CDR1 and CDR2 from the germline V gene are MGHRA and YSYEKL. Trimming removed 4 bases at V and 1 base at J, with 27 bases between. CDR3 length: 20 residues. CDR3 protein: CASSPGTLRSLHPGTDTQYF. The CDR3 DNA sequence: TGCGCCAGCAGCCCCGGGACCCTCAGGTCACTACACCCAGGCACAGATACGCAGTATTTT.